Following are 17 T cell receptor beta chains from one sample sequenced in a study of CD8+ T cells in alopecia areata. Reverse transcription of extracted RNA yielded cDNA, which provided the sequencing template. Some clones are missing from TCRdb's copy, which holds only in-frame ones; the method was immunoSEQ multiplex PCR. Among about 150,000 clones listed, about 53% were seen once. Here the sequenced sample was CD8+ T cells sorted from blood, taken at week 0. These receptor sequences come from a human donor with alopecia areata.

The chain has TRBV7-9 and TRBJ2-3; 8 positions match TRBD2. The CDR3 length is 17 residues. From germline, CDR1 is SEHNR and CDR2 FQNEAQ (reference sequence). Unmatched junction bases numbered 16, after V lost 7 bases and J lost 4 bases. The DNA for the CDR3 is TGTGCCAGCATCTTCGGCGGGGGGACCCAGCCTCCAGATACGCAGTATTTT. This codes for CASIFGGGTQPPDTQYF.

This clone appeared a few times. The rearrangement joins TRBV13 to TRBJ2-7, with 7 nucleotides matching TRBD1. Germline CDR1 reads PRHDT; CDR2 reads FYEKMQ (reference sequence). The CDR3 length is 13 residues. The V segment lost 3 bases and the J segment 1 base; nucleotides outside the gene matches: 0. The CDR3 region is CASSLGQSYEQYF. CDR3 bases: TGTGCCAGCAGCTTGGGACAGTCCTACGAGCAGTACTTC.

V is TRBV11-2 and J is TRBJ2-7, with D perhaps matching TRBD1 (6 bases). Germline loops: CDR1 SGHAT, CDR2 FQNNGV. This CDR3 has 15 residues. The ends were cut back, 0 bases at V and 2 bases at J, with 11 bases in the middle. The CDR3 coding sequence is TGTGCCAGCAGCTTAGAGGCAGGGGTTCCCTACGAGCAGTACTTC. This sequence encodes CASSLEAGVPYEQYF.

V gene TRBV29-1 combines with J gene TRBJ2-5; tentatively, D is TRBD2 (6 bases). The J call is uncertain, as TRBJ2-7 better fits the DNA end. The CDR3 contains 14 residues. Per germline, CDR1 SQVTM and CDR2 ANQGSEA. The CDR3 loop reads CSVVSGEQGYEQYF. CDR3 nucleotides: TGCAGCGTTGTTAGCGGAGAACAAGGTTACGAGCAGTACTTC.

The CDR3 nucleotides are TGTGCCAGCAGTGAAGGCGGATCCGTCCATAATTCACCCCTCCACTTT. Its protein product is CASSEGGSVHNSPLHF. The chain has TRBV2 and TRBJ1-6; no clear D. Trimming removed 1 base from V and 5 bases from J, with 12 bases in between. This CDR3 is 16 amino acids long. Germline CDR1 is SNHLY and CDR2 is FYNNEI.

The chain is built from TRBV29-1 and TRBJ2-7, with TRBD1 matching over 7 bases. V lost 8 bases, J lost 1 base, and 11 bases stayed unmatched. The CDR3 length is 14 residues. The germline CDR1 and CDR2 sequences are SQVTM and ANQGSEA. CDR3: CSPNWKGQSYEQYF. In DNA, the CDR3 is TGCAGCCCTAATTGGAAGGGACAGTCCTACGAGCAGTACTTC.

This clone was seen only a few times. This chain joins TRBV2 and TRBJ1-4; 10 bases are a match to TRBD1. V trimming: 6 bases; J trimming: 4 bases; junction bases outside the gene matches: 5. Germline V gene data show CDR1 as SNHLY and CDR2 as FYNNEI. The CDR3 has 15 residues. This CDR3 is CASRKGQGGNEKLFF. Written as DNA, the CDR3 is TGTGCCAGCAGGAAAGGACAGGGGGGTAATGAAAAACTGTTTTTT. The variable domain in full, with the rest retrieved from reference TRBV2 and TRBJ1-4, is EPEVTQTPSHQVTQMGQEVILRCVPISNHLYFYWYRQILGQKVEFLVSFYNNEISEKSEIFDDQFSVERPDGSNFTLKIRSTKLEDSAMYFCASRKGQGGNEKLFFGSGTQLSVL.

The gene calls are TRBV10-2 and TRBJ2-7; a possible D gene is TRBD1 (5 bases). CDR3 length equals 12 residues. Germline V gene lookup returns CDR1 WSHSY and CDR2 SAAADI. The ends were cut back, 7 bases at V and 1 base at J, with 8 bases in the middle. The CDR3 is CASKQASYEQYF. The CDR3 nucleotides are TGCGCCAGCAAACAGGCATCCTACGAGCAGTACTTC.

This clone has just a few counts. The V and J genes are TRBV29-1 and TRBJ2-1; 9 bases match TRBD2. The CDR3 contains 13 residues. After removal of 4 bases from V and 7 bases from J, the junction contained 5 bases not matched to a gene. CDR1 and CDR2 from the germline V gene are SQVTM and ANQGSEA. Here the CDR3 DNA reads TGCAGCGTTGCGATAGCGGGGGAAAATGAGCAGTTCTTC. This sequence encodes CSVAIAGENEQFF.

The V call is TRBV4-1, the J call TRBJ1-5, with unresolved D. V was pared by 1 base and J by 4 bases, with 11 bases between. The CDR3 has 15 residues. Germline loops: CDR1 MGHRA, CDR2 YSYEKL. This CDR3 reads CASSQGDWSNQPQHF. The CDR3 DNA reads as TGCGCCAGCAGCCAAGGAGATTGGTCAAATCAGCCCCAGCATTTT.

In this sample, this clone turned up a few times. This rearrangement joins TRBV30 to TRBJ1-1, with no clear D. Germline values: CDR1 GTSNPN, CDR2 SVGIG (reference sequence). The CDR3 contains 12 residues. Trimming cost V 7 bases and J 3 bases, with 12 bases left between them. CDR3 nucleotides: TGTGCCTCGGGCCTTAGGGACACTGAAGCTTTCTTT. Translated, it gives CASGLRDTEAFF.

This chain joins TRBV29-1 and TRBJ2-2, with D tentatively TRBD1 (7 bases). CDR3 size: 14 residues. CDR1 SQVTM and CDR2 ANQGSEA come from the germline V gene. The V and J ends lost 6 bases and 5 bases respectively, with 16 bases between them. The CDR3 reads CSVQGGLGTGELFF. The CDR3 region has the DNA TGCAGCGTCCAGGGGGGATTGGGAACCGGGGAGCTGTTTTTT.

The rearrangement uses TRBV5-1 and TRBJ1-6; perhaps TRBD1 as D (5 bases). The CDR3 has 16 residues. CDR1 SGHRS and CDR2 YFSETQ come from the germline V gene. V lost 4 bases, J lost 7 bases, and 18 bases lay in between. The CDR3 spells CASSDKTSGINSPLHF. CDR3 nucleotide sequence: TGCGCCAGCAGCGACAAAACGTCAGGGATAAATTCACCCCTCCACTTT.

This sequence joins TRBV7-3 and TRBJ2-2; D is unresolved. Trimming took off 0 bases at V and 7 bases at J, with 24 bases between the two ends. Germline V gene data show CDR1 as SGHTA and CDR2 as FQGTGA. The CDR3 runs 19 residues. The CDR3 loop is CASSLTLSPDLNGGGELFF. The CDR3 DNA is TGTGCCAGCAGCTTAACGCTAAGCCCCGACCTCAATGGTGGCGGGGAGCTGTTTTTT.

CDR3 nucleotides: TGTGCTACTGCGACAGGGGGCCGTACTGAAGCTTTCTTT. Translating it yields CATATGGRTEAFF. The V gene is TRBV30, the J gene TRBJ1-1; TRBD1 matches 10 bases. Germline-derived CDR1 and CDR2 are GTSNPN and SVGIG (reference sequence). This CDR3 is 13 amino acids long.

The rearrangement joins TRBV28 to TRBJ2-2; D gene uncertain. Trimming left V 7 bases short and J 5 bases short, with 5 bases between. The CDR3 totals 11 residues. Germline CDR1 MDHEN, CDR2 SYDVKM. CDR3 region: CASTTTGELFF. CDR3 in DNA: TGTGCCAGCACAACAACCGGGGAGCTGTTTTTT.

This clone showed up just a few times. V gene TRBV19 combines with J gene TRBJ2-1, with D possibly being TRBD1 (5 bases). V lost 7 bases, J lost 3 bases, and 10 bases lay in between. The CDR3 covers 13 residues. Germline values: CDR1 LNHDA, CDR2 SQIVND (reference sequence). Here the CDR3 reads CASTSGYYNEQFF. The CDR3 region has the DNA TGTGCCAGTACCTCAGGGTACTACAATGAGCAGTTCTTC.